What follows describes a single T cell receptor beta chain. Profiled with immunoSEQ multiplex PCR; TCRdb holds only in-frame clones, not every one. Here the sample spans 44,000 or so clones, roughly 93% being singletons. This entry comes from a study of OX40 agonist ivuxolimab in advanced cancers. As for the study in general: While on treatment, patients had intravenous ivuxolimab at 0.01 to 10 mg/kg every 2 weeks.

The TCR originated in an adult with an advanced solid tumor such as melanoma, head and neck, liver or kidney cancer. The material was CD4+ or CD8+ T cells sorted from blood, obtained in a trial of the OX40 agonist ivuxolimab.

The CDR3 region is CASSTRPNEQFF. Here the CDR3 DNA reads TGTGCCAGCAGTACCCGCCCCAATGAGCAGTTCTTC. The chain employs TRBV27 and TRBJ2-1; D call uncertain. Trimming took 5 bases from V and 6 from J, leaving 8 bases between them. The CDR3 covers 12 residues. The germline V gene has CDR1 MNHEY and CDR2 SMNVEV (reference sequence).